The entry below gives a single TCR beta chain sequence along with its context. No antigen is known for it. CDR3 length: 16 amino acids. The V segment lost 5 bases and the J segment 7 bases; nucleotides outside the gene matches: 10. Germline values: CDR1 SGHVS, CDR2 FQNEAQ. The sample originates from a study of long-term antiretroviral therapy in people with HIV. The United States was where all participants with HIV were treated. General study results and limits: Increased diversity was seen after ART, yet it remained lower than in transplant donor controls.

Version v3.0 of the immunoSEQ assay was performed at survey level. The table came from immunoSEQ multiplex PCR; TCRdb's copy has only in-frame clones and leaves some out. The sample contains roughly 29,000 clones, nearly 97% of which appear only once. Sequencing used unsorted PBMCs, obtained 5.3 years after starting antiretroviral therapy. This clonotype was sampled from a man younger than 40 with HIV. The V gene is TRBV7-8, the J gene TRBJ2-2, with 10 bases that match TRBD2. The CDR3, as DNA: TGTGCCAGCAGCCCCACCCCTAGCGGGAGAAACGGGGAGCTGTTTTTT. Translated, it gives CASSPTPSGRNGELFF.